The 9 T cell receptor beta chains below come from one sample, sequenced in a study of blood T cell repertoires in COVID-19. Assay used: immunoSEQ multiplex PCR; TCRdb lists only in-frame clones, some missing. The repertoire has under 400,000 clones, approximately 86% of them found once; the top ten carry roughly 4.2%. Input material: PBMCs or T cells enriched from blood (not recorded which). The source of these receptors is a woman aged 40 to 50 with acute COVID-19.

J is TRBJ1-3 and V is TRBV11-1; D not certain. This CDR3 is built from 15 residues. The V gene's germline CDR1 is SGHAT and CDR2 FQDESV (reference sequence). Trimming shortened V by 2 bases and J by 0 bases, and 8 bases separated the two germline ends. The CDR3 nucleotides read TGTGCCAGCAGCTTACAGGCCAACTCTGGAAACACCATATATTTT. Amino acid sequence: CASSLQANSGNTIYF.

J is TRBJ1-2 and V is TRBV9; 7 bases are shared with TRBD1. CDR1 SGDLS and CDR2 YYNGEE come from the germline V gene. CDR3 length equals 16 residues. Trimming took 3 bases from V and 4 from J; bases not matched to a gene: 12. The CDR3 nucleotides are TGTGCCAGCAGCGAGAACAGGGGTTCAAGTAGCTATGGCTACACCTTC. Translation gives CASSENRGSSSYGYTF.

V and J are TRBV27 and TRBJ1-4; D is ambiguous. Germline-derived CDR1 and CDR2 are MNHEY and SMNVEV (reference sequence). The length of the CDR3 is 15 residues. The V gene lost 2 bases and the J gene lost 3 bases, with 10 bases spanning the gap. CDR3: CASSLNGLSNEKLFF. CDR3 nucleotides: TGTGCCAGCAGTTTAAACGGGTTGTCTAATGAAAAACTGTTTTTT.

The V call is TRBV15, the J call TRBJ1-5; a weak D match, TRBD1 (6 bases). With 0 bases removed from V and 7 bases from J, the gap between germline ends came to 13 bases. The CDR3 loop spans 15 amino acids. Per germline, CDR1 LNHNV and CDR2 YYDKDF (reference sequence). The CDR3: CATSRDGGAWQPQHF. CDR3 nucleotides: TGTGCCACCAGCAGAGATGGGGGGGCTTGGCAGCCCCAGCATTTT.

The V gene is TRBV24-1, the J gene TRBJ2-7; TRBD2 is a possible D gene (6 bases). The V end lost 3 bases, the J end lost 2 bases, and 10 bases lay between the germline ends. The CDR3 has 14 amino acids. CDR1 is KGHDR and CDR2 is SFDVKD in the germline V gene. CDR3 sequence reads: CATSDTGTPYEQYF. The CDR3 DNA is TGTGCCACCAGTGATACCGGGACTCCCTACGAGCAGTACTTC.

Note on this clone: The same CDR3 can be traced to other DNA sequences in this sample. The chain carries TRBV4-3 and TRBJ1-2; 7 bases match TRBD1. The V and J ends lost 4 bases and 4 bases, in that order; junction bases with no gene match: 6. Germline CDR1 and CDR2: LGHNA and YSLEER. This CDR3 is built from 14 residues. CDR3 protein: CASSPSDRPYGYTF. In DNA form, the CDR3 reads TGCGCCAGCAGCCCATCGGACAGGCCCTATGGCTACACCTTC.

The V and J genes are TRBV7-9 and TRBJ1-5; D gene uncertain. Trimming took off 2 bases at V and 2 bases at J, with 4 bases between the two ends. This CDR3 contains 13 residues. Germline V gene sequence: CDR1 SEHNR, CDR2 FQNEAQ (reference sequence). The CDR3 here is CASSLQGNQPQHF. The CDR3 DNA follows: TGTGCCAGCAGCTTACAGGGCAATCAGCCCCAGCATTTT.

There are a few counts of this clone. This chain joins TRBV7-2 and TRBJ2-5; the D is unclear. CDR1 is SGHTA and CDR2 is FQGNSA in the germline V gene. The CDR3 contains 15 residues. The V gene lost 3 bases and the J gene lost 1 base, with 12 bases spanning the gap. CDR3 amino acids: CASSLSAVLQETQYF. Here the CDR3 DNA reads TGTGCCAGCAGCTTGTCTGCGGTCCTCCAAGAGACCCAGTACTTC. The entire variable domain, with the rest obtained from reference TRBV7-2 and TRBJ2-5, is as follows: GAGVSQSPSNKVTEKGKDVELRCDPISGHTALYWYRQSLGQGLEFLIYFQGNSAPDKSGLPSDRFSAERTGGSVSTLTIQRTQQEDSAVYLCASSLSAVLQETQYFGPGTRLLVL.

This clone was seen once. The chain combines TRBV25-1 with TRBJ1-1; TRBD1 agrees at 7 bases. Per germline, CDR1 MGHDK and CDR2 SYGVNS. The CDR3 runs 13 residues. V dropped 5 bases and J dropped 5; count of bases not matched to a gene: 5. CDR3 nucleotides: TGTGCCAGCAGTCAGGGGGTTCGGACTGAAGCTTTCTTT. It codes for CASSQGVRTEAFF.